This TCR beta chain is drawn from a study of PD-1 blockade in classical Hodgkin lymphoma. Relapse was seen in all patients after autologous stem cell transplantation, and brentuximab vedotin exposure was variable. Only in-frame clones appear in the TCRdb table, and some are missing; sequencing was by immunoSEQ multiplex PCR. The table lists 95,000 to 100,000 clones, around 89% of them singletons, with under 7.5% in the top ten. The CDR3 is 14 residues long. Germline-derived CDR1 and CDR2 are LGHNA and YSLEER. The V end was cut by 4 bases, the J end by 4 bases, with 13 bases between. This TCR came from a human donor with classical Hodgkin lymphoma. This specimen was peripheral blood mononuclear cells (PBMCs), taken before the second cycle of nivolumab. The chain has TRBV4-3 and TRBJ1-2; D remains ambiguous. The CDR3 DNA reads TGCGCCAGCAGCCCCCTAGGAGGGAGCTATGGCTACACCTTC. It translates to CASSPLGGSYGYTF.